The subject of this entry is one T cell receptor (beta chain). Its specific antigen is unknown. Base qualities are not provided; no much larger clone lies one nucleotide away. This sample stems from a study of cytomegalovirus exposure and HLA in healthy donors (dated by TCRdb to 2016 to 2017). Regarding the complete study: According to an earlier analysis of a few hundred of the donors, roughly 180 million T cells yielded roughly 110 million unique TCR beta sequences and about 300 Gb of sequence data. An early release that covered some 640 HLA-typed donors contained approximately 300 gigabases of sequencing data and about 84 million unique TCR sequences. Of the roughly 400 genotyped donors, 75% to 85% were placed in the genetic ancestry cluster associated with self-reported Caucasian donors. The aim of the study was to test whether cataloging public T cell receptors could identify signatures of past pathogen exposure. The study profiled the T cell repertoires of under 850 subjects by immunosequencing and related them to cytomegalovirus serostatus. In addition to the first cohort of 666 subjects, a separate validation cohort of 130 or so different subjects was used. To predict cytomegalovirus infection status, the study brought together high-throughput TCR immunosequencing, statistical association of individual TCRs with disease status, and machine learning. A later analysis re-examined previously published TCR beta repertoires from more than 650 donors and added high-resolution HLA genotyping to investigate patterns of TCR occurrence. Rather than using new phenotypic data, the later analysis identified candidate immune exposures from TCR beta sequences and from how often those sequences occurred across donors. An earlier analysis of roughly 600 of the donors used high-throughput TCR beta sequencing to judge whether each TCR beta V gene segment behaved as functional or pseudogenic. Donor age, sex, ethnicity and CMV serostatus were compiled alongside the repertoire data. A later genetic analysis used genome-wide SNP genotypes for about three fifths of the roughly 700 donors, treating that subset as a discovery cohort. All discovery cohort repertoires had been generated on a single sequencing platform. Class I and class II HLA loci were covered by the typing at four-digit resolution. Typing coverage differed by locus: A, B, C, DRB1 and DQB1 were typed in roughly 629-630 donors, DQA1 in 522, DPA1 in 600 to 610, and DPB1 in 472. About 5 DR-DQ haplotypes were handled as single units for association and clustering, since linkage in the cohort was strong. Among over 350 genotyped donors of the cohort, an average of roughly 240,000 unique TCR beta nucleotide sequences were sequenced per donor, about a sixth of them non-productive.

Relative to germline, V is missing 4 bases and J is missing 5 bases, with 12 bases of the junction outside any gene match. The germline V gene yields SGHTA for CDR1 and FQGTGA for CDR2. The CDR3 goes from the cysteine to the phenylalanine over 16 residues. CDR3 DNA is the only sequence kept; it has 48 bases, read in frame from the first base. The cohort comprised some 730 healthy bone marrow donors. At the time of sampling, all cohort members were nominally healthy, though unrecorded immune exposures were likely present. The donor tested CMV seronegative and was one of the 352 seronegative cohort members. Every donor gave a peripheral blood sample, and the peripheral blood mononuclear cells from that sample were used for TCR beta sequencing. Genomic DNA extraction from the blood cell samples was performed with the Qiagen DNeasy Blood Extraction Kit. Libraries were constructed by the immunoSEQ multiplex PCR assay. For the multiplex PCR, a mixture combining 60 forward primers for TCR Vbeta segments and 13 reverse primers for TCR Jbeta segments was used. The CDR3 region of rearranged TCR beta genes was amplified from genomic DNA with a multiplex PCR assay. Amplified TCR beta libraries were sequenced as 87-base-pair reads on the Illumina HiSeq System. As for the original processing: In a later analysis, 70 million to 95 million unique TCR beta chains were counted across the 500 to 850 repertoires, and around 10 million of these chains were shared by at least two donors. Raw reads were error-corrected and collapsed into unique sequences with a nearest-neighbor algorithm that merged closely related sequences to remove PCR and sequencing errors. V, D and J gene segments were assigned by aligning CDR3 sequences to IMGT reference sequences. For a sequence to be retained, a match of at least six nucleotides to both a V gene segment and a J gene segment was required. A rearrangement counted as productive if the CDR3 had no stop codons and remained in frame with V and J, and every other rearrangement counted as non-productive. Following IMGT convention, CDR3 was defined as the stretch from the second conserved V-encoded cysteine up to the conserved J-encoded phenylalanine. In an earlier analysis of 587 of the donors, sequences lacking an unambiguous match to a single V gene segment were excluded. In an earlier analysis of about 590 of the donors, a V segment was called functional when productive rearrangements were above 56.7%, and segregating when the standard deviation between donors exceeded 5%. A statistical classification framework was developed to diagnose cytomegalovirus status using the catalog of TCR beta chain sequences. In a later analysis, TCR nucleotide sequences were compared against IMGT/GENE-DB human TR gene sequences so that V and J genes could be assigned. In a later analysis, CDR3 sequences and most-parsimonious VDJ recombination scenarios were assigned using the TCRdist pipeline. In a later analysis, each TCR beta chain was defined by its CDR3 amino acid sequence together with its V-gene family, and reads without a unique V-gene family were excluded. In a later analysis, 500 to 700 highly shared, low-generation-probability nucleotide sequences were removed to address suspected cross-contamination and a sequencing artifact. For each public chain, a later analysis derived a clonal expansion index from normalized ranks of inferred template counts within each repertoire. In a later analysis, generation probabilities were computed using a VDJ recombination model fitted to out-of-frame rearrangements, and the results were checked against IGoR. Hypergeometric tests were used in a later analysis to score TCR-TCR, TCR-HLA and TCR-CMV co-occurrence, with a repertoire-size bias correction applied to the TCR pairs. A later analysis estimated false discovery rates by permuting HLA or CMV assignments 20 times. A later analysis grouped co-occurring TCRs with DBSCAN, adding TCRdist sequence similarity when clustering within HLA-allele-positive subsets. Repertoires with fewer than 30,000 or more than 120,000 public chains, plus five repertoires with anomalous nucleotide sharing, were excluded from co-occurrence clustering. Held by TCRdb, this immuneACCESS table contains in-frame sequences only and omits some clones. Under half of the omission traces to an unresolved V gene where checked; the cause of the rest is unknown. Clonal size and the V and J genes are those of that table, whereas D and trimming came from the DNA. Within this sample are about 200,000 clones, with 82% of them counted one time only. The ten most abundant clones make up approximately 0.098% of the sample.

Paper-wide results and their limitations: When HLA alleles, especially DR and DQ, strongly co-occurred, attributing TCR associations to individual alleles was difficult. Roughly uniform sequencing depth across donors was assumed in presence/absence analyses, although this assumption may not hold. A later genetic analysis reported fewer N-insertions in productive TCRs among donors in an Asian-associated ancestry cluster than the 666-donor mean. Several of the top co-occurrence clusters appeared to be linked to parvovirus B19, influenza, CMV and Epstein-Barr virus, according to a later analysis. While some public TCRs were present in many individuals, most TCR sequences turned up only very rarely across donors. In a later analysis, TCR association rates were found to vary across HLA loci, with the most associated TCRs seen for DRB1 alleles and the fewest for HLA-C alleles. In an earlier analysis of some 540 of the donors, most TCR beta V segments appeared in productive rearrangements about 87% or about 30% of the time, broadly matching IMGT annotations. A cluster of highly shared sequence variants was judged likely to be a technical artifact of the sequencing pipeline. According to the authors, the approach could potentially be generalized to other disease states and immunological phenotypes. An association between a missense DCLRE1C variant and V-gene and J-gene trimming of TCR beta chains was found in a later genetic analysis and replicated in an independent cohort. CMV serostatus was the only immune exposure information available for the cohort. Three of the identified cytomegalovirus-associated TCR beta chains were confirmed in vitro to be specific for cytomegalovirus antigens. Correlated functional status among segregating V segments might be attributable to linkage disequilibrium, but an unknown experimental factor could not be ruled out. Compared with equally common non-associated chains, HLA-associated TCR beta chains in a later analysis were more clonally expanded and had lower generation probabilities. This cohort had only TCR beta chains sequenced, and the lack of alpha or paired-chain data limited which features could be detected. In the study, some 180 TCR beta chains were listed as associated with cytomegalovirus. Because some donors lacked HLA typing at each locus, the association tests relied only on the typed subset. The classifier was reported to diagnose cytomegalovirus status with high specificity and sensitivity in both the original and validation cohorts. The 87-base-pair reads could not distinguish some IMGT-functional V segments, including TRBV6-2 and TRBV6-3, so those segments were excluded. The earlier analysis of around 600 of the donors excluded 15 to 20 rarely observed V segments, including chromosome 9 orphons, because counts were too low. At a false discovery rate of 0.05, a later analysis linked around 15,000 TCR beta sequences to specific HLA alleles. A further reported finding was that TCR beta sequences accurately predicted the HLA-A and HLA-B alleles for most subjects in the first cohort. Most CMV-associated TCR beta chains appeared to be HLA-restricted in a later analysis, and the HLA associations seemed to be driven largely by CMV exposure.

The clonotype was recovered from a boy between 2 and 10 years old in good health and CMV-seronegative. This chain is built from TRBV7-3 and TRBJ1-2, with 8 bases matching TRBD1. Sequences were obtained from PBMCs. The DNA reads TGTGCCAGCAGCTCCGCCAGGGACAGGACTACTTATGGCTACACCTTC. Its translation is CASSSARDRTTYGYTF.